The 18 T cell receptor beta chains below were found in one sample sequenced in a study of blood T cells in healthy people across ages. The use of a sample-barcoded 5' primer and a J-beta primer mix characterized a second PCR of roughly 6 to 11 cycles. TCRdb redid the calling of the 5' RACE reads with MiXCR, one entry per CDR3 protein. Of 730,000 or so distinct CDR3 sequences listed, roughly 44% are singletons. Input material: blood. The origin of the receptors is a woman aged 60-75 years in good health.

This chain connects TRBV18 to TRBJ2-1, with TRBD2 identical over 9 bases. Germline values: CDR1 KGHSH, CDR2 LQKENI. This CDR3 region has 15 residues. J lost 5 bases, V lost 1 base, and 3 bases had no gene match. In nucleotides, the CDR3 is TGTGCCAGCTCACCACTAGCGGGAGTTCACAATGAGCAGTTCTTC. Translating it yields CASSPLAGVHNEQFF.

This clonotype was observed a handful of times. This chain joins TRBV29-1 and TRBJ2-1; TRBD2 is a possible D gene (5 bases). Germline V CDR1 and CDR2: SQVTM, ANQGSEA. The CDR3 has 13 residues. V was trimmed by 5 bases and J by 10 bases, leaving 18 bases between them. The CDR3 bases are TGCAGCGTTATATTATTAGAGGGCCGGGAGCAGTTCTTC. Its protein product is CSVILLEGREQFF.

This chain joins TRBV7-9 and TRBJ1-2, with 8 positions matching TRBD1. J gave up 3 bases and V 5 bases, and 11 bases lay outside the gene matches. Per the germline V gene, CDR1 is SEHNR and CDR2 is FQNEAQ (reference sequence). This CDR3 has 16 amino acids. CDR3 amino acids: CASSPRQGPGDYGYTF. DNA of the CDR3: TGTGCCAGCAGCCCCCGACAGGGGCCCGGGGACTATGGCTACACCTTC.

This clonotype was counted only a few times. This chain joins TRBV12-3 or TRBV12-4 and TRBJ1-3; 8 positions match TRBD1. The CDR3 sequence is 16 residues long. V was clipped by 6 bases and J by 0 bases; unmatched bases: 7. The CDR3 DNA follows: TGTGCCAGCAGCCCCGACAGGGGATCCTCTGGAAACACCATATATTTT. Amino acid sequence: CASSPDRGSSGNTIYF.

This clonotype has a handful of counts. The genes are TRBV19 and TRBJ2-7; no firm D call. In germline, CDR1 is LNHDA, CDR2 SQIVND (reference sequence). The V gene lost 0 bases and the J gene lost 0 bases, with 9 bases spanning the gap. The length of the CDR3 is 15 residues. The DNA for the CDR3 is TGTGCCAGTAGTATAGACATGGGAAGCTCCTACGAGCAGTACTTC. Protein sequence: CASSIDMGSSYEQYF.

The table lists this clonotype with a few counts. V usage is TRBV6-5 and J usage is TRBJ2-6; D not certain. The V gene lost 7 bases and the J gene lost 0 bases, with 13 bases spanning the gap. Germline values: CDR1 MNHEY, CDR2 SVGAGI. This CDR3 is built from 16 residues. DNA for the CDR3: TGTGCCAGCATGGGCCAAGTGAGCTCTGGGGCCAACGTCCTGACTTTC. This encodes CASMGQVSSGANVLTF.

The chain links TRBV18 to TRBJ1-5; no firm D call. The germline V gene encodes CDR1 KGHSH and CDR2 LQKENI. The CDR3 covers 15 residues. With 3 bases removed from V and 2 bases from J, the gap between germline ends came to 11 bases. The CDR3 loop is CASSPEGSGNQPQHF. The CDR3 nucleotides read TGTGCCAGCTCACCTGAGGGATCGGGCAATCAGCCCCAGCATTTT.

Note on this clonotype: The junction departs from the called germline gene at one end, perhaps through a read error. The chain links TRBV7-7 to TRBJ2-3; the match to TRBD2 covers 13 bases. Germline V gene data show CDR1 as SSHAT and CDR2 as FNYEAQ (reference sequence). The CDR3 spans 16 residues. The CDR3 region has the DNA TGTGCTAGCAGTTCAACCGGACTAGCGGGAGTGTCTACGCAGTATTTT. It is translated as CASSSTGLAGVSTQYF.

Note on this clonotype: A far larger clone lies a single base away; this is likely a read error. V gene TRBV12-3 or TRBV12-4 combines with J gene TRBJ2-1, with D perhaps matching TRBD1 (5 bases). This CDR3 comprises 13 residues. The CDR3 nucleotides are TGTGCCAGCAGTTTGGGGCAGTACAATGAGCGGTTCTTC. Its translation: CASSLGQYNERFF.

This clonotype was seen a handful of times. The V gene is TRBV20-1, the J gene TRBJ2-7; D is unresolved. The CDR3 is 14 amino acids. In germline, CDR1 is DFQATT, CDR2 SNEGSKA (reference sequence). Trimming stripped 2 bases from V and 0 bases from J, with 11 bases between. Here the CDR3 reads CSARLVGTSYEQYF. In nucleotides, the CDR3 is TGCAGTGCTAGATTAGTAGGAACCTCCTACGAGCAGTACTTC.

There are a few counts of this clonotype. The rearrangement uses TRBV5-1 and TRBJ2-3, with D tentatively TRBD2 (6 bases). Trimming removed 4 bases at V and 0 bases at J, with 12 bases between. The CDR3 covers 15 residues. Germline V gives CDR1 SGHRS, CDR2 YFSETQ. The CDR3 sequence is CASSRDLKSTDTQYF. Here the CDR3 DNA reads TGCGCCAGCAGCCGGGACTTGAAGAGCACAGATACGCAGTATTTT.

This clonotype showed up just a few times. V is TRBV7-2 and J is TRBJ2-5, with a tentative D call TRBD1 (5 bases). The germline CDR1 and CDR2 sequences are SGHTA and FQGNSA. V lost 1 base and J lost 13, with 16 bases in between. The CDR3 length is 13 residues. The chain's CDR3 is CASSLEDIGERYF. The CDR3 DNA sequence: TGTGCCAGCAGCTTAGAGGACATCGGCGAGCGGTACTTC.

Note on this clonotype: The conserved final phenylalanine or tryptophan is absent from the CDR3, which likely points to a read error. V is TRBV20-1 and J is TRBJ2-7; TRBD1 might be the D (6 bases). V was clipped by 0 bases and J by 0 bases, with 12 bases between them. The CDR3 covers 15 residues. Germline lookup yields CDR1 DFQATT and CDR2 SNEGSKA (reference sequence). The CDR3 reads CSAREAGTNSYEQYS. Written as DNA, the CDR3 is TGCAGTGCTAGAGAAGCTGGGACAAACTCCTACGAGCAGTACTCC.

V gene TRBV25-1 combines with J gene TRBJ2-6; TRBD1 aligns across 8 bases. CDR1 is MGHDK and CDR2 is SYGVNS in the germline V gene. J was trimmed by 0 bases and V by 6 bases; bases with no gene match: 1. CDR3 length equals 15 residues. CDR3 loop: CASRGQDSGANVLTF. For the CDR3, the DNA is TGTGCCAGCAGGGGACAGGACTCTGGGGCCAACGTCCTGACTTTC.

This clonotype was found a few times. The chain employs TRBV4-2 and TRBJ2-5, with a possible D match to TRBD2 (7 bases). V was clipped by 1 base and J by 1 base, with 10 bases between them. Looked up from germline, CDR1 is LGHNA and CDR2 is YNFKEQ. This CDR3 spans 15 amino acids. Here the CDR3 DNA reads TGTGCCAGCAGCCAAGGACGGGGGGCCCAAGAGACCCAGTACTTC. Its protein is CASSQGRGAQETQYF.

The rearrangement links TRBV7-9 to TRBJ1-2; the D is unclear. Germline V gene data show CDR1 as SEHNR and CDR2 as FQNEAQ (reference sequence). Trimming stripped 4 bases from V and 0 bases from J, with 12 bases between. The CDR3 totals 15 residues. The CDR3 reads CASSSGSASNYGYTF. CDR3 sequence (DNA): TGTGCCAGCAGCTCCGGAAGCGCGTCTAACTATGGCTACACCTTC.

This chain uses TRBV3-1 with TRBJ2-7; D is unclear. The V end lost 4 bases, the J end lost 5 bases, and 9 bases lay between the germline ends. Per the germline V gene, CDR1 is LGHDT and CDR2 is YNNKEL (reference sequence). The CDR3 covers 12 residues. The CDR3: CASSLNSDEQYF. CDR3 in DNA: TGTGCCAGCAGCCTGAATAGTGACGAGCAGTACTTC.

This clonotype was picked up a small number of times. Written as DNA, the CDR3 is TGTGCCAGCAGTACGGGATTCAGGGGGATAGGAGGAAGCTCTGGGGCCAACGTCCTGACTTTC. Protein sequence: CASSTGFRGIGGSSGANVLTF. The chain carries TRBV9 and TRBJ2-6, with TRBD1 identical over 7 bases. The CDR3 spans 21 residues. Germline CDR1 SGDLS, CDR2 YYNGEE. The V gene end was trimmed by 5 bases and the J gene end by 0 bases; junction bases not matched to a gene: 20. The variable domain in full, with the rest retrieved from reference TRBV9 and TRBJ2-6, is DSGVTQTPKHLITATGQRVTLRCSPRSGDLSVYWYQQSLDQGLQFLIQYYNGEERAKGNILERFSAQQFPDLHSELNLSSLELGDSALYFCASSTGFRGIGGSSGANVLTFGAGSRLTVL.